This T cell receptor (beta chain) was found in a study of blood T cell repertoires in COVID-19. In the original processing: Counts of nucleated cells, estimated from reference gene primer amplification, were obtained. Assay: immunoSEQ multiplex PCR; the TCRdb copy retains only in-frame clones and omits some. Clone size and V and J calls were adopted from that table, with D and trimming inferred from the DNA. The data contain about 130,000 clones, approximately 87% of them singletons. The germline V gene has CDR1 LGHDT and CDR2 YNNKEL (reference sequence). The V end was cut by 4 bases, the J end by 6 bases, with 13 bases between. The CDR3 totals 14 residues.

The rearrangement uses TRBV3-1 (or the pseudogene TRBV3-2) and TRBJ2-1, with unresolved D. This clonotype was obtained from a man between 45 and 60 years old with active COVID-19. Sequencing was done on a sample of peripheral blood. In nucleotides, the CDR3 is TGTGCCAGCAGCCGAGAATTTATCGGCAATGAGCAGTTCTTC. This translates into CASSREFIGNEQFF.